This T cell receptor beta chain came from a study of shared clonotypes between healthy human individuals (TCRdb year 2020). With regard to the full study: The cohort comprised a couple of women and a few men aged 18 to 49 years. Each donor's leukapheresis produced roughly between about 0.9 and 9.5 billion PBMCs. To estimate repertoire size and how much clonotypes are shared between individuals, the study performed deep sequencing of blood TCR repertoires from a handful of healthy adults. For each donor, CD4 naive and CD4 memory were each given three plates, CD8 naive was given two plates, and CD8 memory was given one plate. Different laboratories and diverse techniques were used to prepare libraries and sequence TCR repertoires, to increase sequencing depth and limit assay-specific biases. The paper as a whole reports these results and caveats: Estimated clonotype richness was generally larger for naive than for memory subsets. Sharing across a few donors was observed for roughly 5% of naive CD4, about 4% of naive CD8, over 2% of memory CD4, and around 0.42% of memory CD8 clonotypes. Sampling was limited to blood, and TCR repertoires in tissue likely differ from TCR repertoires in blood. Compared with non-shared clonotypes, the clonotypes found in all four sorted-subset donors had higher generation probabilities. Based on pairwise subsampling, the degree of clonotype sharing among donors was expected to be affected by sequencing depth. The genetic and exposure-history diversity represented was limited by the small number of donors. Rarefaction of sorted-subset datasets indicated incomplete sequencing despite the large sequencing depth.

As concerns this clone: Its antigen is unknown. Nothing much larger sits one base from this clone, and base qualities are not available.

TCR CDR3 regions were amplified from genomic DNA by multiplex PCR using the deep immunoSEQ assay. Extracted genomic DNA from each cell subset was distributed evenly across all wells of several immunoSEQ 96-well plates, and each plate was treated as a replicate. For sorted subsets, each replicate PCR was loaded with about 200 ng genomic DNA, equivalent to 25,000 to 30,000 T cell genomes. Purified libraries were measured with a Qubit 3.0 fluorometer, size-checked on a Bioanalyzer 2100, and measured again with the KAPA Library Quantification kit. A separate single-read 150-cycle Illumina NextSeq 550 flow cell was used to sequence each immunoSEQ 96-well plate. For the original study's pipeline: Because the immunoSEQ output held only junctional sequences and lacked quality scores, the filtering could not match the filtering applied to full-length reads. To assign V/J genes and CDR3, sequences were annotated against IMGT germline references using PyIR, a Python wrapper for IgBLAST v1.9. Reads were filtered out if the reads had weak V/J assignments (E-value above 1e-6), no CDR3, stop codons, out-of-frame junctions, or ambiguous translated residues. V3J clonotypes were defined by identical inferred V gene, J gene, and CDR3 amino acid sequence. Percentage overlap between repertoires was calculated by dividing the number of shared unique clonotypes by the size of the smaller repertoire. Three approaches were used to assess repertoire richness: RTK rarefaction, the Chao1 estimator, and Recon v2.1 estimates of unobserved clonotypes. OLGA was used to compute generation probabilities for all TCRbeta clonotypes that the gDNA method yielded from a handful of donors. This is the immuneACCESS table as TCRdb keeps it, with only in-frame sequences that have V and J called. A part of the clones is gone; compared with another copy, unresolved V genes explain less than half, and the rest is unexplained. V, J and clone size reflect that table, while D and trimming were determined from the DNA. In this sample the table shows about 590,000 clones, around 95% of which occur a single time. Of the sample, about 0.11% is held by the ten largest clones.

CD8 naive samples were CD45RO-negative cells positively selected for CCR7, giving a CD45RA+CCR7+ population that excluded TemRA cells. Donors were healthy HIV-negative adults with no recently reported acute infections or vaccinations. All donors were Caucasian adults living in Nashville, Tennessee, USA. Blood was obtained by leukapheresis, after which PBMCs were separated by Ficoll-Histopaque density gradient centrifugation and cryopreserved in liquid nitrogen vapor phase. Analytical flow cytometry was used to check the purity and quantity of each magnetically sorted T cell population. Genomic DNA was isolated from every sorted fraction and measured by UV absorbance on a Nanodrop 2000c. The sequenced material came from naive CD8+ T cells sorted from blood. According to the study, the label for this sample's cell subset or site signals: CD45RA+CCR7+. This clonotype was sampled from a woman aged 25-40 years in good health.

The CDR3 protein sequence reads: CASSPGTRPYEQYF. The nucleotides read TGCGCCAGCTCCCCCGGGACCCGCCCCTACGAGCAGTACTTC. The rearrangement joined TRBV10-2 to TRBJ2-7, with the D segment possibly TRBD1 or TRBD2, each aligning over 5 bases. Cut back by 8 bases and 2 bases, the V and J ends lie 16 bases apart. Its CDR3 holds 14 amino acids, cysteine through phenylalanine. The read is trimmed to its CDR3 DNA, 42 bases read in frame from base 1. From the germline V gene, CDR1 is WSHSY and CDR2 is SAAADI.